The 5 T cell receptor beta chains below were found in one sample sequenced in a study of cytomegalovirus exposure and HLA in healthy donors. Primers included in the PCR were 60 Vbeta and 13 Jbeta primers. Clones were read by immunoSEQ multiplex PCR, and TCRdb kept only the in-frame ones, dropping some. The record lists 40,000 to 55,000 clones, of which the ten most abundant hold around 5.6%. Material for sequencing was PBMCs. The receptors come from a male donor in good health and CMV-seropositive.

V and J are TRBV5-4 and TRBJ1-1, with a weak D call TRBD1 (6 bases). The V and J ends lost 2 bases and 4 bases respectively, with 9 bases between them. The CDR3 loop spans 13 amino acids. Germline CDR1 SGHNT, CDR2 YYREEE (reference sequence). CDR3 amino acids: CASSFQGGTEAFF. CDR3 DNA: TGTGCCAGCAGCTTCCAAGGGGGCACTGAAGCTTTCTTT.

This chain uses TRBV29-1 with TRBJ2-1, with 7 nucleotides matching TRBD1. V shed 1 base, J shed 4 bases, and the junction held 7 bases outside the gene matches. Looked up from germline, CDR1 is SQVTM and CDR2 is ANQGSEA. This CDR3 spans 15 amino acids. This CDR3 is CSVEAPIRGYNEQFF. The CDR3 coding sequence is TGCAGCGTTGAAGCCCCAATCAGGGGGTACAATGAGCAGTTCTTC.

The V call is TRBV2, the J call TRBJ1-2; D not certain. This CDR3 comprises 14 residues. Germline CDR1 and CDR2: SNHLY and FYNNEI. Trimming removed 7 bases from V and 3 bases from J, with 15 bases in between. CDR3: CASKERYLDYGYTF. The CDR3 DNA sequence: TGTGCCAGCAAGGAGCGGTATCTCGACTATGGCTACACCTTC.

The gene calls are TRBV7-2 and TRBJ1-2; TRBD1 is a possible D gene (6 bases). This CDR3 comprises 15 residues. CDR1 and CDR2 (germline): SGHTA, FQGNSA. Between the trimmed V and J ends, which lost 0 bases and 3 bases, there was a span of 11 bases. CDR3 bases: TGTGCCAGCAGCTTAGCGCGCCACAGGGACTATGGCTACACCTTC. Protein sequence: CASSLARHRDYGYTF.

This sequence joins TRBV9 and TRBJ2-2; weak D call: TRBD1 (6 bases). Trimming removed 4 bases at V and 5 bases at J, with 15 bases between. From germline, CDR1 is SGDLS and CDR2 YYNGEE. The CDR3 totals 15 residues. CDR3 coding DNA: TGTGCCAGCAGCTTACAGGGATTGGGGACCGGGGAGCTGTTTTTT. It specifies CASSLQGLGTGELFF.